The sequence of this TCR beta chain was determined in a study of tumor and adjacent non-tumor tissue in lung cancer. Study-level information: There were 12 adenocarcinoma, a couple of squamous cell carcinoma and 1 small cell lung cancer cases. Aged about 31 to 80 years, patients included 10 men and roughly 5 women with stage I to III disease. Findings and limits, study-wide: TCR diversity was significantly greater in tumor than normal lung tissue. Tumor repertoires had a smaller top 100 clone share than normal lung.

The sample holds one count of this clonotype. The antigen remains undetermined. A modified ARM-PCR protocol with three rounds of nested PCR amplified TCRbeta. Via MiXCR, TCRdb re-called the multiplex PCR reads, giving one row per CDR3 protein. The table has roughly 44,000 distinct CDR3 sequences, roughly two thirds seen once. The template was RNA from unsorted bulk tissue. This non-tumor lung sample came from over 3 cm beyond the tumor edge. The TCR was taken from a woman aged 40 to 50 with non-small cell lung cancer. The sequencing sample was made of distant non-tumor lung tissue.

CDR3 coding DNA: TGTGCCAGCAGTTACTTAGGCACAGGGGGCGAGGGAGATACGCAGTATTTT. Encoded protein: CASSYLGTGGEGDTQYF. V and J are TRBV7-3 and TRBJ2-3, with 9 bases that match TRBD1. Trimming removed 6 bases from V and 5 bases from J; junction bases left unmatched: 15. Germline-derived CDR1 and CDR2 are SGHTA and FQGTGA. This CDR3 contains 17 residues.